The following is a T cell receptor beta chain sequence with its context. In its sample, this clone was seen once. Its antigen remains unidentified. No base qualities exist here, and no much larger clone lies one base off it. Synthetic TCR analog templates were spiked into each PCR to estimate absolute template abundance from read counts. TCRbeta CDR3 regions were amplified from genomic DNA with bias-controlled V and J gene primers using the immunoSEQ assay. Sequencing of rearranged TCRbeta segments was performed at approximately 20X coverage. The original pipeline was this. Clustering was used to correct sequencing errors, and CDR3s were annotated against IMGT to assign V, D and J genes. Downstream analyses used only productive TCRbeta rearrangements, leaving out any out-of-frame or stop-codon sequences. To compute clonality, Shannon entropy was normalized by the log of the number of unique productive sequences and then subtracted from one. Fisher's exact test with Benjamini-Hochberg correction, using a cutoff of adjusted p below 0.01, was how clones that differed between time points or between blood and tumor were identified. In TCRdb, the immuneACCESS table is reduced to in-frame sequences with V and J assigned. These tables do not hold every clone; where another copy was compared, an unresolved V gene accounts for under half, and the others remain unexplained. For V, J and clone size, that table is used; D and trimming come from the DNA. This sample has 85,000 to 90,000 clones in its table, and over 75% of those were observed once. The leading ten clones occupy under 15% of the sample.

The data originate from a study of PD-L1 blockade in urothelial cancer (dated by TCRdb to 2017 to 2019). In the study overall: All patients started therapy around 2014 and received atezolizumab 1,200 mg intravenously every 3 weeks. Durable clinical benefit was defined as a progression-free survival longer than 6 months, and TCR features were additionally tested against progression-free survival and overall survival. Patients had an ECOG performance status of 0 or 1 and had received between 0 and 3 prior chemotherapy regimens. Durable clinical benefit was achieved by nine patients but not by the remaining 20. Pretreatment tumor samples, along with matched peripheral blood serially collected before and after atezolizumab treatment, were subjected to TCR sequencing. Pretreatment blood TCR-seq was available for fewer than 30 patients, at least one posttreatment blood collection was obtained for 25 or so patients, and tumor TCR-seq was available for 25 or so patients. About nine tenths of the roughly 30 patients were males with bladder-origin urothelial cancer, and 18 of 29 reported a prior smoking history. Blood samples were analyzed at two time points: 3 weeks after treatment start (second dose) and 6 weeks after treatment start. An exploratory multi-omic analysis was conducted of the somatic, immune and clinical correlates of response to PD-L1 blockade with atezolizumab in urothelial cancer. In the same patients, whole exome sequencing and RNA sequencing of pretreatment tumors were performed in addition to TCR sequencing. A median of around 150,000 T cells and approximately 83,000 unique TCRs was obtained from blood samples, and a median clonality of roughly 0.08 was observed.

The sample's time point label is to be understood as: pretreatment peripheral blood. A cohort of approximately 31 patients with locally advanced or metastatic urothelial carcinoma, treated at Memorial Sloan Kettering on a trial protocol, was included. Peripheral blood mononuclear cells were collected pretreatment and during treatment, at between 1 and 8 total time points per patient. The Qiagen DNeasy Blood extraction kit was used to purify genomic DNA from total PBMCs and tumor samples. PBMCs were collected pretreatment and during treatment and were isolated and stored as previously described. The study at large found these results: At 3 weeks after the start of treatment, tumor-associated TCR clones in peripheral blood had expanded more in patients with durable benefit (n of about 20, p = 0.022). Because the sample size was small (n of about 29) and many exploratory analyses were performed, the results are intended to be hypothesis-generating. Improved progression-free and overall survival was found to be associated with pretreatment peripheral blood TCR clonality below the median.

The input for sequencing was PBMCs, taken around atezolizumab (anti-PD-L1) treatment. This sequence originates from a man aged 60 to 69 with urothelial cancer.

In nucleotide form, the sequence is TGCGCCAGCAGCTTGGATGGGGCTAGCGGCTCCTACAATGAGCAGTTCTTC. The encoded protein is CASSLDGASGSYNEQFF. This receptor chain uses TRBV5-1 and TRBJ2-1, and TRBD2 matches 7 of the central bases. The germline V gene specifies SGHRS as CDR1 and YFSETQ as CDR2. The CDR3 spans 17 residues, from the cysteine through the phenylalanine. The retained sequence is limited to the CDR3, 51 bases, with the frame set at the first base. V is cut back by 0 bases and J by 0 bases, with 6 bases in the junction unmatched.